This TCR beta chain was captured by sequencing in a study of CD4 T cells in relation to SARS-CoV-2 and coronaviruses. Overall study results and limits: Culture-expanded clones reflect memory recall rather than primary priming during culture.

The CDR3 is 15 residues long. Germline lookup yields CDR1 WNHNN and CDR2 SYGVQD (reference sequence). V was clipped by 3 bases and J by 4 bases, with 15 bases between them. Here immunoSEQ multiplex PCR was the method, and the copy in TCRdb shows in-frame clones only, minus some. The data contain around 65,000 clones, about 87% of them singletons. Unexposed donor CD4+ T cells date from about 2011-2018, before the COVID-19 pandemic. As concerns this clone: Its antigen is not known.

The sequence was obtained from a human donor in good health. The chain carries TRBV10-1 and TRBJ2-5; D perhaps matches TRBD2 (6 bases). Material for sequencing was memory CD4+ T cells from PBMCs. CDR3 residues: CASSDPSDPGETQYF. The CDR3 region has the DNA TGCGCCAGCAGTGATCCTAGCGACCCGGGAGAGACCCAGTACTTC.